Below, one T cell receptor (beta chain) is given with its context. The CDR3 contains 14 residues. Germline loops: CDR1 MNHEY, CDR2 SMNVEV (reference sequence). V lost 2 bases to trimming and J lost 9 bases; unmatched junction nucleotides: 6. Allocation to cohorts depended on clinical history reported by the participants. The entry originates in a study of blood T cell repertoires in COVID-19. Method: immunoSEQ multiplex PCR; TCRdb's copy keeps in-frame clones and lacks some. The sample carries under 150,000 clones, 65% to 85% recorded once. Sequencing used PBMCs or T cells enriched from blood (not recorded which). This sequence originates from a woman aged 45-59 years who had been exposed to COVID-19. The V call is TRBV27, the J call TRBJ2-1; 8 bases agree with TRBD2. CDR3 sequence reads: CASSLESGSSEQFF. The DNA of the CDR3 is TGTGCCAGCAGTTTAGAGAGCGGGAGTAGTGAGCAGTTCTTC.